This is a list of T cell receptor beta chains from one sample in a study of blood T cell repertoires in COVID-19. Produced via immunoSEQ multiplex PCR; TCRdb's table is partial and in-frame only. The data show about 270,000 clones, with 80% to 90% seen just once and approximately 10% held by the top ten. The sequenced sample consisted of peripheral blood. The receptors shown here come from a woman aged 45 to 65 who had recovered from COVID-19. Both conserved end residues are part of each CDR3. D genes are given only for firm matches. Clone size is shown for a subset of rows, as once, few, many or a class of expanded clone.

>TRBV7-9|TRBJ1-2|NA|NA
TGTGCCAGCAGCTTAGCTGGGCGGGGGGCATTCTTC
CASSLAGRGAFF
>TRBV6-6|TRBJ2-2|NA|NA
TGTGCCAGCAGAAGCACCTACACCGGGGAGCTGTTTTTT
CASRSTYTGELFF
>TRBV7-9|TRBJ2-7|TRBD1|NA
TGTGCCAGCAGCTTAGGACAGGGCCGCGAGCAGTACTTC
CASSLGQGREQYF
>TRBV4-1|TRBJ2-7|NA|NA
TGCGCCAGCAGCCTATCCGGGCCCGGTGGGGCCGAGCAGTACTTC
CASSLSGPGGAEQYF
>TRBV29-1|TRBJ2-1|TRBD2|NA
TGCAGCGTTGCGTGGGGGGGTCCCGCGACCTACAATGAGCAGTTCTTC
CSVAWGGPATYNEQFF
>TRBV4-3|TRBJ1-6|NA|NA
TGCGCCAGCAGCCAAGCCTTCGGACAGCCCTATAATTCACCCCTCCACTTT
CASSQAFGQPYNSPLHF
>TRBV29-1|TRBJ2-1|NA|few
TGCAGCGTTGGTTTAGCGAGACACAATGAGCAGTTCTTC
CSVGLARHNEQFF
>TRBV2|TRBJ2-7|NA|NA
TGTGCCAGCAGTGTTGGACTCGCGGGGCTAAAAAGCTCCTACGAGCAGTACTTC
CASSVGLAGLKSSYEQYF
>TRBV6-5|TRBJ2-1|TRBD1|NA
TGTGCCAGCAGTCCCGATTGGGACAGTTACAATGAGCAGTTCTTC
CASSPDWDSYNEQFF
>TRBV28|TRBJ1-4|NA|NA
TGTGCCAGCAGTCTGGGGGGACCTACAGCAACGGATGAAAAACTGTTTTTT
CASSLGGPTATDEKLFF
>TRBV19|TRBJ1-2|TRBD1|NA
TGTGCCAGTACCGAGACAGGGAGCAACTATGGCTACACCTTC
CASTETGSNYGYTF
>TRBV5-8|TRBJ2-2|TRBD2|few
TGTGCCAGCAGCGCTGGGGCGGGAGGAGTCACCGGGGAGCTGTTTTTT
CASSAGAGGVTGELFF
>TRBV20-1|TRBJ2-7|TRBD2|NA
TGCAGTGCTAGTTTGACTAGCGGGAACGGAGAGTACTTC
CSASLTSGNGEYF
>TRBV7-9|TRBJ1-3|TRBD1|once
TGTGCCAGCAGCTGGGCGGCAGGGGGATACACCATATATTTT
CASSWAAGGYTIYF
>TRBV7-9|TRBJ2-7|NA|NA
TGTGCCAGCAGCCCGGGACTCTACGAGCAGTACTTC
CASSPGLYEQYF
>TRBV4-3|TRBJ2-2|NA|once
TGCGCCAGCAGCCTTCTTGAGGGCACCGGGGAGCTGTTTTTT
CASSLLEGTGELFF
>TRBV4-2|TRBJ2-2|TRBD2|few
TGTGCCAGCAGCCATACCGGGACTAGCGGGGGTTCCGGGGAGCTGTTTTTT
CASSHTGTSGGSGELFF
>TRBV28|TRBJ1-1|TRBD1|NA
TGTGCCAGCAGTGACAGGGGGCTGAACACTGAAGCTTTCTTT
CASSDRGLNTEAFF
>TRBV4-3|TRBJ1-3|NA|NA
TGCGCCAGCAGCCAAGATGGGCAGCCATACTCTGGAAACACCATATATTTT
CASSQDGQPYSGNTIYF
>TRBV27|TRBJ1-2|NA|NA
TGTGCCAGCAGTTTATCGGGGGGGTCGGGGCTCTATGGCTACACCTTC
CASSLSGGSGLYGYTF
>TRBV5-1|TRBJ2-7|TRBD1|NA
TGCGCCAGCAGCGGACAGGGGTACGAGCAGTACTTC
CASSGQGYEQYF
>TRBV9|TRBJ1-2|TRBD1|NA
TGTGCCAGCAGCTTGGGGACAGCTAACTATGGCTACACCTTC
CASSLGTANYGYTF
>TRBV27|TRBJ2-6|NA|NA
TGTGCCAGCTCCCATTCCAGGGCATTAATCGGCTCTGGGGCCAACGTCCTGACTTTC
CASSHSRALIGSGANVLTF
>TRBV6-5|TRBJ2-7|NA|once
TGTGCCAGCAGGGGACCCAATCAGGGGGGATCGTACTTC
CASRGPNQGGSYF
>TRBV6-5|TRBJ1-2|NA|NA
TGTGCCAGCAGTTACACCGGACAGCGATATGGCTACACCTTC
CASSYTGQRYGYTF
>TRBV28|TRBJ1-1|TRBD1|NA
TGTGCCAGCGCGGGACAGGGGATGGCTTTCTTT
CASAGQGMAFF
>TRBV7-2|TRBJ1-1|NA|NA
TGTGCCAGCAGCCTCGGACAGTTGGAAATGAACACTGAAGCTTTCTTT
CASSLGQLEMNTEAFF
>TRBV12-3/TRBV12-4|TRBJ2-2|NA|NA
TGTGCCAGCAGCTACAGGGCCACCGGGGAGCTGTTTTTT
CASSYRATGELFF
>TRBV18|TRBJ1-2|TRBD1|NA
TGTGCCAGCTCACCGGCGGCCGGGACAGGAGGCTACACCTTC
CASSPAAGTGGYTF
>TRBV7-9|TRBJ2-5|TRBD2|NA
TGTGCCGCTGGGTGGCTAGCGGGGGTTGAGACCCAGTACTTC
CAAGWLAGVETQYF
>TRBV5-1|TRBJ2-5|TRBD2|NA
TGCGCCAGCAGCTTGCAATCCAGGGAGGGGGAGACCCAGTACTTC
CASSLQSREGETQYF